The 20 T cell receptor beta chains presented below share a single source sample, sequenced in a study of blood T cell repertoires in COVID-19. Method: immunoSEQ multiplex PCR; TCRdb's copy keeps in-frame clones and lacks some. The table shows about 320,000 clones, with around 88% occurring only once. The sequenced material came from peripheral blood. These receptors were collected from a woman aged 30 to 39 with COVID-19, enrolled during active disease.

This clone was detected only once. The rearrangement joins TRBV7-9 to TRBJ2-2, with D possibly matching TRBD2 (5 bases). In germline, CDR1 is SEHNR, CDR2 FQNEAQ (reference sequence). Trimming cost V 5 bases and J 3 bases, with 7 bases left between them. The length of the CDR3 is 13 residues. The CDR3 loop is CASSQRDTGELFF. CDR3 coding DNA: TGTGCCAGCAGCCAGAGGGACACCGGGGAGCTGTTTTTT.

The chain carries TRBV7-9 and TRBJ2-7, with unresolved D. Germline V gene lookup returns CDR1 SEHNR and CDR2 FQNEAQ (reference sequence). This CDR3 comprises 12 residues. Trimming shortened V by 5 bases and J by 5 bases, and 10 bases separated the two germline ends. The CDR3: CASSLGRDEQYF. CDR3 nucleotides: TGTGCCAGCAGCCTAGGCCGCGACGAGCAGTACTTC.

The V gene is TRBV9, the J gene TRBJ2-7; 9 bases match TRBD2. Germline CDR1 and CDR2: SGDLS and YYNGEE. The CDR3 sequence is 15 residues long. V gave up 0 bases and J gave up 6 bases; unmatched junction bases: 7. CDR3 amino acids: CASSVEGLALSEQYF. The CDR3 DNA sequence: TGTGCCAGCAGCGTAGAGGGACTAGCTCTCTCCGAGCAGTACTTC.

The chain uses TRBV7-9 and TRBJ2-3; TRBD1 might be the D (6 bases). Germline assignment: CDR1 SEHNR and CDR2 FQNEAQ (reference sequence). V was shortened by 4 bases and J by 8 bases, with 22 bases between the two germline ends. The CDR3 sequence is 16 residues long. In nucleotides, the CDR3 is TGTGCCAGCAGCTGGACCGAGGACAGATTAAGGGGTACGCAGTATTTT. Translating it yields CASSWTEDRLRGTQYF.

The chain has TRBV25-1 and TRBJ1-6, with 7 positions matching TRBD1. After removal of 5 bases from V and 8 bases from J, the junction contained 6 bases not matched to a gene. The CDR3 is made up of 14 amino acids. The germline V gene has CDR1 MGHDK and CDR2 SYGVNS. The CDR3 DNA is TGTGCCAGCAGTCAGGCAGGGGGATATTCACCCCTCCACTTT. Encoded protein: CASSQAGGYSPLHF.

The CDR3 loop is CASSDRGHVSPLHF. In DNA form, the CDR3 reads TGTGCCAGCAGTGACAGGGGGCACGTTTCACCCCTCCACTTT. This chain connects TRBV6-6 to TRBJ1-6; 10 bases are shared with TRBD1. V lost 5 bases and J lost 9; bases outside the gene matches: 4. Germline CDR1 and CDR2: MNHNY and SVGAGI (reference sequence). The CDR3 length is 14 residues.

The V call is TRBV5-4, the J call TRBJ2-1; 10 nucleotides match TRBD1. Germline V gives CDR1 SGHNT, CDR2 YYREEE (reference sequence). After removal of 5 bases from V and 4 bases from J, the junction contained 6 bases not matched to a gene. The CDR3 loop spans 15 amino acids. The CDR3 reads CASRADRGAYNEQFF. The DNA for the CDR3 is TGTGCCAGCAGGGCGGACAGGGGGGCTTACAATGAGCAGTTCTTC.

This rearrangement joins TRBV6-4 to TRBJ2-7; no clear D. The V end was cut by 2 bases, the J end by 3 bases, with 8 bases between. Germline CDR1 is MRHNA and CDR2 is SNTAGT. The CDR3 is 13 residues long. DNA of the CDR3: TGTGCCAGCAGTGACGACATCCGCTACGAGCAGTACGTC. It is translated as CASSDDIRYEQYV.

J is TRBJ1-2 and V is TRBV6-5, with D possibly being TRBD1 (5 bases). Germline CDR1 reads MNHEY; CDR2 reads SVGAGI. CDR3 length equals 15 residues. With 6 bases removed from V and 8 bases from J, the gap between germline ends came to 22 bases. The CDR3 loop is CASSRLSRQYSGYTF. The CDR3 DNA reads as TGTGCCAGCAGCCGTTTAAGTCGACAGTACTCAGGCTACACCTTC.

V usage is TRBV2 and J usage is TRBJ2-3; 10 bases match TRBD2. The germline CDR1 and CDR2 sequences are SNHLY and FYNNEI. The CDR3 consists of 17 residues. Germline trimming cut 6 bases from V and 2 bases from J; bases unmatched to any gene: 11. In DNA, the CDR3 is TGTGCCAGCAGAGCACAAGCTACTAGCGGGGTCACAGATACGCAGTATTTT. This sequence encodes CASRAQATSGVTDTQYF.

The chain uses TRBV6-5 and TRBJ1-4; 9 bases are a match to TRBD1. CDR1 is MNHEY and CDR2 is SVGAGI in the germline V gene. V was pared by 8 bases and J by 0 bases, with 1 base of the junction left unmatched. The length of the CDR3 is 14 residues. The DNA for the CDR3 is TGTGCCAGCGGACAGGGGCCAACTAATGAAAAACTGTTTTTT. The encoded protein is CASGQGPTNEKLFF.

The chain uses TRBV25-1 and TRBJ1-3; a possible D gene is TRBD1 (5 bases). The CDR3 extends over 15 amino acids. Germline CDR1 reads MGHDK; CDR2 reads SYGVNS. V dropped 2 bases and J dropped 1 base, with 9 bases sitting between them. The CDR3 nucleotides read TGTGCCAGCAGTGAAGGGGGGGGTTCTGGAAACACCATATATTTT. Its translation: CASSEGGGSGNTIYF.

This chain joins TRBV7-9 and TRBJ2-3, with 8 bases matching TRBD2. V trimming: 5 bases; J trimming: 1 base; junction bases outside the gene matches: 5. Per the germline V gene, CDR1 is SEHNR and CDR2 is FQNEAQ (reference sequence). CDR3 size: 15 residues. The CDR3 DNA is TGTGCCAGCAGCCGAACGGGGGGGCGCACAGATACGCAGTATTTT. This sequence encodes CASSRTGGRTDTQYF.

V and J are TRBV2 and TRBJ2-1; TRBD1 matches at 11 bases. The CDR3 loop spans 13 amino acids. V was clipped by 11 bases and J by 3 bases; unmatched bases: 3. CDR1 and CDR2 from the germline V gene are SNHLY and FYNNEI. As DNA, the CDR3 is TGTGCCGGACAGGGGGCGGGCTACAATGAGCAGTTCTTC. This translates into CAGQGAGYNEQFF.

V gene TRBV6-1 combines with J gene TRBJ1-1; a possible D gene is TRBD1 (5 bases). V shed 2 bases and J shed 4 bases, with 8 bases lying between them. Germline V gene data show CDR1 as MNHNS and CDR2 as SASEGT. The CDR3 spans 13 residues. Here the CDR3 reads CASSELGGTEAFF. CDR3 DNA: TGTGCCAGCAGTGAACTGGGGGGCACTGAAGCTTTCTTT.

V is TRBV2 and J is TRBJ2-7, with D possibly TRBD1 on 6 matching bases. Deletions cut 3 bases from V and 2 bases from J, with 11 bases between. CDR1 is SNHLY, CDR2 FYNNEI, per germline. The CDR3 totals 14 residues. The CDR3 here is CASSDPGETYEQYV. DNA for the CDR3: TGTGCCAGCAGTGATCCAGGGGAAACCTACGAGCAGTACGTC.

The V and J genes are TRBV10-3 and TRBJ2-3, with D perhaps TRBD2 (5 bases). In germline, CDR1 is ENHRY, CDR2 SYGVKD. The CDR3 is 13 residues long. The V gene lost 4 bases and the J gene lost 4 bases, with 9 bases spanning the gap. CDR3 loop: CAISGREADTQYF. For the CDR3, the DNA is TGTGCCATCAGTGGCCGGGAAGCAGATACGCAGTATTTT.

The V gene is TRBV14, the J gene TRBJ1-1, with D tentatively TRBD1 (6 bases). The CDR3 spans 17 residues. Germline CDR1 reads SGHDN; CDR2 reads FVKESK. Trimming removed 1 base from V and 2 bases from J, with 17 bases in between. The CDR3 loop reads CASSQGPRTDINTEAFF. CDR3 nucleotide sequence: TGTGCCAGCAGCCAAGGTCCGAGGACAGATATTAACACTGAAGCTTTCTTT. Supplemented by reference TRBV14 and TRBJ1-1, the full variable domain reads EAGVTQFPSHSVIEKGQTVTLRCDPISGHDNLYWYRRVMGKEIKFLLHFVKESKQDESGMPNNRFLAERTGGTYSTLKVQPAELEDSGVYFCASSQGPRTDINTEAFFGQGTRLTVV.

This chain links TRBV7-2 with TRBJ1-1, with TRBD1 as a possible D gene (5 bases). Germline assignment: CDR1 SGHTA and CDR2 FQGNSA. This CDR3 contains 14 residues. The V and J ends lost 7 bases and 0 bases respectively, with 12 bases between them. CDR3 amino acids: CASNGRGLNTEAFF. The CDR3 DNA is TGTGCCAGCAACGGACGGGGGTTGAACACTGAAGCTTTCTTT.

This rearrangement joins TRBV3-1 (or the pseudogene TRBV3-2) to TRBJ2-3, with D possibly being TRBD2 (5 bases). CDR3 length: 12 residues. Trimming left V 6 bases short and J 8 bases short, with 12 bases between. Germline V gene lookup returns CDR1 LGHDT and CDR2 YNNKEL (reference sequence). This CDR3 reads CASSPEGGTQYF. In nucleotides, the CDR3 is TGTGCCAGCAGTCCCGAGGGCGGTACGCAGTATTTT.